Sequencing of this T cell receptor (beta chain) was carried out in a study of blood T cells in healthy people across ages. Remarks on this clonotype: Antigen: not known.

A second PCR, run for 7 to 11 cycles, used a sample-barcoded 5' primer plus a J-beta primer mix. The authors tagged each cDNA molecule using a template-switch adaptor with 12 random nucleotides. One entry per CDR3 protein, called by TCRdb with MiXCR from the 5' RACE reads. This repertoire shows 550,000 to 800,000 distinct CDR3 sequences, 32% found once; its top ten account for less than 20%. Trimming cost V 4 bases and J 5 bases; bases outside gene matches: 10. Germline V CDR1 and CDR2: SGHKS, YYEKEE (reference sequence). The CDR3 loop spans 17 amino acids. Whole-study findings and limits: TCR beta diversity correlated strongly with naive T cell percentage. The study found more naive CD4+ cells and higher diversity in long-lived than aged donors. Observed TCR beta diversity per million T cells went down as age went up. This fall followed a roughly linear course with age.

The chain couples TRBV5-5 to TRBJ2-2; TRBD1 matches at 11 bases. Sequencing was carried out using blood. This receptor was identified in a woman aged 80 or over in good health. The DNA for the CDR3 is TGTGCCAGCAGCGACAAATGGGGACAGGGGGTAACCGGGGAGCTGTTTTTT. Translated: CASSDKWGQGVTGELFF.